Reported below is one T cell receptor (beta chain). The antigen remains undetermined. Investigators performed immunoSEQ version v3.0 at survey level. Clones were read by immunoSEQ multiplex PCR, and TCRdb kept only the in-frame ones, dropping some. There are tens of thousands of clones in the sample; more than 70% occur only once, and 7.5% to 9% lies in the top ten. This CDR3 region has 15 residues. Trimming took 2 bases from V and 7 from J, leaving 18 bases between them. Germline V gene lookup returns CDR1 ENHRY and CDR2 SYGVKD. This sample was taken from a study of long-term antiretroviral therapy in people with HIV. Regarding the study as a whole: Blood collection from about 2004 to 2017 possibly occurred under older ART regimens.

The source is a man between 40 and 49 years old with HIV. This material consisted of unsorted PBMCs, taken 4.8 to 5 years after starting antiretroviral therapy. The chain employs TRBV10-3 and TRBJ2-7; a possible D gene is TRBD1 (5 bases). CDR3 sequence reads: CAISERGVGLVEQYF. In DNA, the CDR3 is TGTGCCATCAGTGAGAGGGGTGTAGGGCTCGTTGAGCAGTACTTC.